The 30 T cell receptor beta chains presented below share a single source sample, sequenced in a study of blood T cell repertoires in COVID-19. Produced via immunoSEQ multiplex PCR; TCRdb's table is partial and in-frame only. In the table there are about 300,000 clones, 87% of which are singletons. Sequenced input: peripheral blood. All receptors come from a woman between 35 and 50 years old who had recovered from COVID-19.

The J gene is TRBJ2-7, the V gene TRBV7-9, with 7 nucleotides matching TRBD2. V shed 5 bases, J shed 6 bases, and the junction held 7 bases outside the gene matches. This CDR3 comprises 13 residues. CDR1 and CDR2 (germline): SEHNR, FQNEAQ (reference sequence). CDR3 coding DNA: TGTGCCAGCAGCCCCTTCAGCGGGGTCGAGCAGTACTTC. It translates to CASSPFSGVEQYF.

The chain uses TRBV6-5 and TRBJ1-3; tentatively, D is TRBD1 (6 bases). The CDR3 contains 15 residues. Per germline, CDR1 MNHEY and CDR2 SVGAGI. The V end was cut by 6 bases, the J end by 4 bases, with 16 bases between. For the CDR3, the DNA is TGTGCCAGCAGCACCGGGGGGGCGGGAGGAAACACCATATATTTT. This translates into CASSTGGAGGNTIYF.

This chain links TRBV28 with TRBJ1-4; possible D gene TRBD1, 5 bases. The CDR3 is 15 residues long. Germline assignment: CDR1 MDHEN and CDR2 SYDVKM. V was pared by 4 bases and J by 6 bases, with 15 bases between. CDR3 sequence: CASSYPRGGDEKLFF. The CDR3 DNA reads TGTGCCAGCAGTTACCCCCGGGGGGGTGATGAAAAACTGTTTTTT.

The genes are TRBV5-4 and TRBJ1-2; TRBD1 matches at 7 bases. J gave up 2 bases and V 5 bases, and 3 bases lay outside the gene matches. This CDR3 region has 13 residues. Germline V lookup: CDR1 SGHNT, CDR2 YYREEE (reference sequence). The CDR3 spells CASRQTGNYGYTF. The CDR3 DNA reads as TGTGCCAGCAGGCAGACAGGGAACTATGGCTACACCTTC.

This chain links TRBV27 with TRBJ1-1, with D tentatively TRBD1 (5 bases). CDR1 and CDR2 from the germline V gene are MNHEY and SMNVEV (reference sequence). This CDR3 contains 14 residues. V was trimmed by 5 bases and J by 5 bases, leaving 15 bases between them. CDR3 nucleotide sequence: TGTGCCAGCAGTCCCCACGGGGGAGGAACTGAAGCTTTCTTT. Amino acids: CASSPHGGGTEAFF.

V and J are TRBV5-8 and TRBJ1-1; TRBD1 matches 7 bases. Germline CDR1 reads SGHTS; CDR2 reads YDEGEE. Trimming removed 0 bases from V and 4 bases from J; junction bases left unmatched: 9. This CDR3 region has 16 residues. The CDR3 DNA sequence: TGTGCCAGCAGCTTGGAAGGGGGCGCGGGACGCACTGAAGCTTTCTTT. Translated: CASSLEGGAGRTEAFF. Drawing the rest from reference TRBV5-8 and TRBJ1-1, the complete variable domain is EAGVTQSPTHLIKTRGQQATLRCSPISGHTSVYWYQQALGLGLQFLLWYDEGEERNRGNFPPRFSGRQFPNYSSELNVNALELEDSALYLCASSLEGGAGRTEAFFGQGTRLTVV.

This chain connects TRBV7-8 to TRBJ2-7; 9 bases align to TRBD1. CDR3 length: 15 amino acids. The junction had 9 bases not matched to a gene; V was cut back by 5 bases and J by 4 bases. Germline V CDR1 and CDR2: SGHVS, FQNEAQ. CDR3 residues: CASSPGDRVVYEQYF. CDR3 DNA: TGTGCCAGCAGCCCGGGGGACAGGGTGGTGTACGAGCAGTACTTC. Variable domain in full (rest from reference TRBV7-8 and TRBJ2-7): GAGVSQSPRYKVAKRGQDVALRCDPISGHVSLFWYQQALGQGPEFLTYFQNEAQLDKSGLPSDRFFAERPEGSVSTLKIQRTQQEDSAVYLCASSPGDRVVYEQYFGPGTRLTVT.

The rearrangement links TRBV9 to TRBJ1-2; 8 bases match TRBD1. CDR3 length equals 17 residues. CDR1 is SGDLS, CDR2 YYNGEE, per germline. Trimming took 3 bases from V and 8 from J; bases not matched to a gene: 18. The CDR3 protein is CASSGNPRDRLVQGYTF. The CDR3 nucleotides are TGTGCCAGCAGCGGCAACCCCCGGGACAGGTTGGTTCAAGGCTACACCTTC.

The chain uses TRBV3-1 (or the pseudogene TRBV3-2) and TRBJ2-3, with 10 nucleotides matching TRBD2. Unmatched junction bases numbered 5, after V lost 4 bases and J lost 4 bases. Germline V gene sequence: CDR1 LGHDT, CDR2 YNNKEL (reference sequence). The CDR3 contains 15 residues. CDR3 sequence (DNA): TGTGCCAGCAGCCTCCTAGCGGGGGTCGCAGATACGCAGTATTTT. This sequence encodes CASSLLAGVADTQYF.

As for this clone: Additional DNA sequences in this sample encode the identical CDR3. The CDR3: CASSLQGGSYEQYF. Here the CDR3 DNA reads TGTGCCAGCAGTCTACAGGGGGGGTCCTACGAGCAGTACTTC. V gene TRBV27 combines with J gene TRBJ2-7; TRBD1 is a possible D gene (8 bases). The CDR3 is made up of 14 amino acids. With 5 bases removed from V and 1 base from J, the gap between germline ends came to 12 bases. Germline CDR1 and CDR2: MNHEY and SMNVEV (reference sequence).

This CDR3 reads CASSWDRNQPQHF. Here the CDR3 DNA reads TGTGCCAGCAGCTGGGACAGGAATCAGCCCCAGCATTTT. This chain joins TRBV27 and TRBJ1-5; 8 nucleotides agree with TRBD1. Germline V gives CDR1 MNHEY, CDR2 SMNVEV (reference sequence). The trim removed 6 bases at V and 4 bases at J, leaving 2 bases unmatched. The CDR3 runs 13 residues.

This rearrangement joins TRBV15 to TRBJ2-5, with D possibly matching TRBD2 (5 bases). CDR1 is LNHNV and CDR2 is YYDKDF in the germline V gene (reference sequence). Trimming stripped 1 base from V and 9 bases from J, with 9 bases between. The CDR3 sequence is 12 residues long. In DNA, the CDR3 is TGTGCCACCAGCAGAGCCGGGCGGGCCCAGTACTTC. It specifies CATSRAGRAQYF.

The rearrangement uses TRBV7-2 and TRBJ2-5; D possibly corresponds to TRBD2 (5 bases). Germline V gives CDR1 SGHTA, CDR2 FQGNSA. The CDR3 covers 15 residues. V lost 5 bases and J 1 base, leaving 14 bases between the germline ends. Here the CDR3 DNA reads TGTGCCAGCAGCCCCGCCTCGGGGTCCCAAGAGACCCAGTACTTC. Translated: CASSPASGSQETQYF. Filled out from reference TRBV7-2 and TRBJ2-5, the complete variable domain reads GAGVSQSPSNKVTEKGKDVELRCDPISGHTALYWYRQSLGQGLEFLIYFQGNSAPDKSGLPSDRFSAERTGGSVSTLTIQRTQQEDSAVYLCASSPASGSQETQYFGPGTRLLVL.

The CDR3 coding sequence is TGCGCCAGCAGCTTCTCCCCGGGACAGCTTAACTATGGCTACACCTTC. This translates into CASSFSPGQLNYGYTF. This chain joins TRBV4-1 and TRBJ1-2; 7 bases match TRBD1. This CDR3 comprises 16 residues. Germline CDR1 MGHRA, CDR2 YSYEKL. The ends lost 5 bases at V and 1 base at J; junction bases unmatched: 10.

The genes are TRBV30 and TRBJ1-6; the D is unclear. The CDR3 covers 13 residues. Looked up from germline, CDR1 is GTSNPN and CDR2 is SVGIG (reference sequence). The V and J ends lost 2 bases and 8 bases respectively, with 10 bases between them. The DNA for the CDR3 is TGTGCCTGGAGTTCCCGCGGGCATTCACCCCTCCACTTT. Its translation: CAWSSRGHSPLHF.

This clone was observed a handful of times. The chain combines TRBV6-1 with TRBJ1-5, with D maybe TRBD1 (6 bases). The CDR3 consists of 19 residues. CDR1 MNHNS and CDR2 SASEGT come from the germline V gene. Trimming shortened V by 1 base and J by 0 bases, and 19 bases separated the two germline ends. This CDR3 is CASSEGRRTASYSNQPQHF. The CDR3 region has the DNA TGTGCCAGCAGTGAAGGCCGGAGGACAGCCTCTTATAGCAATCAGCCCCAGCATTTT.

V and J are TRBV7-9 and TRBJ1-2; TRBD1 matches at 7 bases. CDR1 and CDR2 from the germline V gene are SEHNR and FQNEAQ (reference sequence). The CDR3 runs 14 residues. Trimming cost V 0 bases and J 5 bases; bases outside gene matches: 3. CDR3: CASSLAHRGYGYTF. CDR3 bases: TGTGCCAGCAGCTTAGCCCACAGGGGATATGGCTACACCTTC.

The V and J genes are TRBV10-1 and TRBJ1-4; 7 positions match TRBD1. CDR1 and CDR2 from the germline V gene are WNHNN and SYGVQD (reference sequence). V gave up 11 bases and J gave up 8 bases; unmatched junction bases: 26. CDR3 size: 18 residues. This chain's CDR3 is CADPVGGRGPIAREKLFF. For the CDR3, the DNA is TGCGCCGACCCGGTAGGGGGCCGCGGTCCGATTGCGAGGGAAAAACTGTTTTTT.

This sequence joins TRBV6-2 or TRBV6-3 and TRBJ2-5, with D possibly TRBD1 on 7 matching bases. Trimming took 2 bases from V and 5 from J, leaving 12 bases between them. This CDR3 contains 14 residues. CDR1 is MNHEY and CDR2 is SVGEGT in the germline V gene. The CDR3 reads CASSYPTGRETQYF. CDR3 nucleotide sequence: TGTGCCAGCAGTTACCCGACAGGGAGGGAGACCCAGTACTTC.

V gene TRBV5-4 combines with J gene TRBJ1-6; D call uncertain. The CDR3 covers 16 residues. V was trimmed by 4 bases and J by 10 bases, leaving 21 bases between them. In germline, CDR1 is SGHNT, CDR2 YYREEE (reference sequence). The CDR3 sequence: CASSRLPPGAQSPLHF. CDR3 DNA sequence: TGTGCCAGCAGCCGACTCCCACCCGGCGCCCAGTCACCCCTCCACTTT. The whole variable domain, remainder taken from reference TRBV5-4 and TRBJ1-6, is ETGVTQSPTHLIKTRGQQVTLRCSSQSGHNTVSWYQQALGQGPQFIFQYYREEENGRGNFPPRFSGLQFPNYSSELNVNALELDDSALYLCASSRLPPGAQSPLHFGNGTRLTVT.

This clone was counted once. The CDR3 sequence is CSASRGGSYEQYF. CDR3 bases: TGCAGTGCTAGTAGGGGGGGGTCCTACGAGCAGTACTTC. The chain combines TRBV20-1 with TRBJ2-7; a weak D match, TRBD2 (7 bases). Germline values: CDR1 DFQATT, CDR2 SNEGSKA (reference sequence). V was cut by 3 bases and J by 1 base, with 10 bases left in between. This CDR3 is built from 13 residues.

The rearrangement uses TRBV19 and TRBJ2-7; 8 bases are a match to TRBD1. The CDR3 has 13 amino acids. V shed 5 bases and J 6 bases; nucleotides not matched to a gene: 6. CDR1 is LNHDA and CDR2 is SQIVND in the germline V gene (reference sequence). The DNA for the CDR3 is TGTGCCAGTAGTTACGGACAGGGTGCCGAGCAGTACTTC. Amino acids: CASSYGQGAEQYF.

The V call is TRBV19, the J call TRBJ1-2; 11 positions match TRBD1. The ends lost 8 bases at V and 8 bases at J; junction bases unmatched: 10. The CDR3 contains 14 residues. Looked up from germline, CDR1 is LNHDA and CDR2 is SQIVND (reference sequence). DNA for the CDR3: TGTGCCAGTTACCCCCCGGGACAGGGGGTAGGCTACACCTTC. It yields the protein CASYPPGQGVGYTF.

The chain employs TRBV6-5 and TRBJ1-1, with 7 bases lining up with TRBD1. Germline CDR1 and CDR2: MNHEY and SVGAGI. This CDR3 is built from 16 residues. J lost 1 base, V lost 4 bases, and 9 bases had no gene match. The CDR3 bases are TGTGCCAGCAGTTCCATCAACAGGGGAAGGAACACTGAAGCTTTCTTT. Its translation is CASSSINRGRNTEAFF.

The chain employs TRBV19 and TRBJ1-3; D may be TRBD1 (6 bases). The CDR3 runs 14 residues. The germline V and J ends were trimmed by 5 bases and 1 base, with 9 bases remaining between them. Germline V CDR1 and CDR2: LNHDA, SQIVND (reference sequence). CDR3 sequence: CASSPQGSGNTIYF. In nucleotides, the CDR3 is TGTGCCAGTAGTCCTCAGGGGTCTGGAAACACCATATATTTT.

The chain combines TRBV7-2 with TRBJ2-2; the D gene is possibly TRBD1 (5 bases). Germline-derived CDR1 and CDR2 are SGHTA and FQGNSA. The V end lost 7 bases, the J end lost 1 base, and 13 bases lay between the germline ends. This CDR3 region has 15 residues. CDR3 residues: CASTFYGQNTGELFF. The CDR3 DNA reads TGTGCCAGCACCTTCTACGGACAGAACACCGGGGAGCTGTTTTTT.

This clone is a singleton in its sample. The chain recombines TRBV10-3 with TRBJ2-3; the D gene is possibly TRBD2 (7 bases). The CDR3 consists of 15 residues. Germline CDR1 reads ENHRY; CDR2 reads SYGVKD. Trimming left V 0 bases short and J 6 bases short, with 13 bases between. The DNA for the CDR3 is TGTGCCATCAGTGAGTCTGGCGGGGGCGCGGATACGCAGTATTTT. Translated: CAISESGGGADTQYF.

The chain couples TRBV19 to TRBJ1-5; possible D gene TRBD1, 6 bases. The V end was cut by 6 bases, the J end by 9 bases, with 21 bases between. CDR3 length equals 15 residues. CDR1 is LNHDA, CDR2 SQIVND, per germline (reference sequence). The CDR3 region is CASRILRGGRGPQHF. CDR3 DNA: TGTGCCAGTAGGATTCTTAGGGGGGGTCGCGGGCCCCAGCATTTT.

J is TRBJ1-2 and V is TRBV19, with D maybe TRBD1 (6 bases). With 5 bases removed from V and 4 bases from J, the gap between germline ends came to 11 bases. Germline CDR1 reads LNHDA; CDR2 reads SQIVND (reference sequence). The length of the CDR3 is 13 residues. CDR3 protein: CASSPRQVYGYTF. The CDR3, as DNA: TGTGCCAGTAGTCCCAGACAGGTCTATGGCTACACCTTC.

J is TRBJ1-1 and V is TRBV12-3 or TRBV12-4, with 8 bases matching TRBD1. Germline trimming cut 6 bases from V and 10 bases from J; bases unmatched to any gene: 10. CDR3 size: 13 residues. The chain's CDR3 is CASSPGQGRGAFF. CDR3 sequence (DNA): TGTGCCAGCAGCCCCGGACAGGGACGGGGAGCTTTCTTT.